Shown below are 29 T cell receptor beta chains from a single sample sequenced in a study of T cells in Graves' hyperthyroidism and ophthalmopathy. TCR beta CDR3 sequences were amplified from RNA transcripts. RT-PCR in the first round (using the HTBI primer set) targeted the TCR CDR3. TCRdb recomputed calls from the multiplex PCR reads with MiXCR, one row per CDR3 protein. The sample carries 550,000 to 600,000 distinct CDR3 sequences, more than 13% recorded once. The specimen was blood. The receptors originated from a woman aged 18-29 years with Graves' ophthalmopathy.

The J gene is TRBJ2-7, the V gene TRBV25-1; 10 nucleotides match TRBD2. J was trimmed by 3 bases and V by 4 bases; bases with no gene match: 3. The CDR3 totals 14 residues. Germline values: CDR1 MGHDK, CDR2 SYGVNS. This chain's CDR3 is CASSATSGIYEQYF. The CDR3 nucleotides read TGTGCCAGCAGTGCTACTAGCGGGATCTACGAGCAGTACTTC.

The genes are TRBV24-1 and TRBJ2-7, with D possibly being TRBD2 (6 bases). The germline V gene encodes CDR1 KGHDR and CDR2 SFDVKD. The CDR3 extends over 18 amino acids. V gave up 3 bases and J gave up 7 bases, with 27 bases separating them. Here the CDR3 reads CATSDQRTGLAHTGEQYF. In DNA form, the CDR3 reads TGTGCCACCAGTGATCAACGCACGGGGCTAGCGCACACGGGGGAGCAGTACTTC.

This clonotype was counted at least ten times. The rearrangement uses TRBV12-3 or TRBV12-4 and TRBJ1-1; D call uncertain. The CDR3 totals 15 residues. V lost 1 base, J lost 6 bases, and 15 bases lay in between. The CDR3 here is CASSLGWGGVSEAFF. Here the CDR3 DNA reads TGTGCCAGCAGTTTAGGCTGGGGAGGCGTCTCTGAAGCTTTCTTT.

This clonotype appeared many times. The chain carries TRBV2 and TRBJ2-1; TRBD1 might be the D (6 bases). This CDR3 region has 14 residues. Trimming took 8 bases from V and 2 from J, leaving 13 bases between them. Per the germline V gene, CDR1 is SNHLY and CDR2 is FYNNEI. Written as DNA, the CDR3 is TGTGCCAGCGGCCGTCAGGGGACCTACAATGAGCAGTTCTTC. Protein product: CASGRQGTYNEQFF.

This clonotype was seen only a few times. This sequence may be a read error, since a much larger clone differs from it by one base. The CDR3 is CASTPKGTSGANVLTF. The DNA of the CDR3 is TGTGCCAGCACGCCAAAAGGGACTTCTGGGGCCAACGTCCTGACTTTC. The rearrangement links TRBV6-1 to TRBJ2-6, with TRBD2 as a possible D gene (6 bases). Germline loops: CDR1 MNHNS, CDR2 SASEGT. This CDR3 comprises 16 residues. The V end lost 7 bases, the J end lost 1 base, and 14 bases lay between the germline ends.

This clonotype was detected only a few times. The J gene is TRBJ2-1, the V gene TRBV5-1; 14 bases are shared with TRBD2. V dropped 1 base and J dropped 0; count of bases not matched to a gene: 15. CDR3 size: 22 residues. Germline-derived CDR1 and CDR2 are SGHRS and YFSETQ. CDR3 sequence reads: CASSLLRSGTSGSSSSYNEQFF. CDR3 bases: TGCGCCAGCAGCTTGCTGCGGTCCGGGACTAGCGGGAGTTCCAGCTCCTACAATGAGCAGTTCTTC.

J is TRBJ2-7 and V is TRBV7-2; 13 positions agree with TRBD2. Germline values: CDR1 SGHTA, CDR2 FQGNSA. V was clipped by 5 bases and J by 7 bases; unmatched bases: 11. The CDR3 length is 16 residues. The CDR3 DNA follows: TGTGCCAGCAGCCACGGGACTAGCGGGAATAGGGGTGAGCAGTACTTC. It translates to CASSHGTSGNRGEQYF.

This rearrangement joins TRBV12-3 or TRBV12-4 to TRBJ2-1, with D perhaps being TRBD1 or TRBD2 (6 bases each). The CDR3 runs to 14 residues. The V and J ends lost 9 bases and 12 bases respectively, with 24 bases between them. The CDR3 bases are TGTGCCAGTGAGTGGAGGGGACGGTCCAGGGGGCAGTTCTTC. Amino acids: CASEWRGRSRGQFF.

CDR3 loop: CASSGDYNSPLHF. The CDR3 bases are TGTGCCAGCTCGGGGGATTATAATTCACCCCTCCACTTT. This chain joins TRBV6-1 and TRBJ1-6, with D possibly matching TRBD1 (5 bases). Trimming shortened V by 8 bases and J by 4 bases, and 9 bases separated the two germline ends. Germline V gives CDR1 MNHNS, CDR2 SASEGT. The CDR3 contains 13 residues.

In its sample, this clonotype was seen a few times. V is TRBV19 and J is TRBJ2-1; D possibly corresponds to TRBD2 (7 bases). In germline, CDR1 is LNHDA, CDR2 SQIVND (reference sequence). Trimming took 8 bases from V and 2 from J, leaving 16 bases between them. The CDR3 contains 15 residues. CDR3 loop: CASQRGLAAYNEQFF. The CDR3 coding sequence is TGTGCCAGTCAACGGGGGCTAGCGGCCTACAATGAGCAGTTCTTC.

This clonotype was seen many times. The chain employs TRBV6-1 and TRBJ2-2; D not resolved. CDR3 length: 11 amino acids. Trimming left V 4 bases short and J 6 bases short, with 3 bases between. Germline CDR1 is MNHNS and CDR2 is SASEGT. Here the CDR3 reads CASSVPGELFF. The CDR3 region has the DNA TGTGCCAGCAGTGTTCCCGGGGAGCTGTTTTTT.

As regards this clonotype: A read error may be the cause here, since a much bigger clone is one base away. The chain recombines TRBV28 with TRBJ1-5; no firm D call. Trimming stripped 9 bases from V and 2 bases from J, with 14 bases between. CDR1 and CDR2 from the germline V gene are MDHEN and SYDVKM. This CDR3 is 14 amino acids long. The CDR3 spells CASVRNGGNQPQHF. CDR3 nucleotides: TGTGCCAGTGTTCGGAACGGTGGCAATCAGCCCCAGCATTTT.

This clonotype has at least ten counts. V is TRBV29-1 and J is TRBJ2-3; D perhaps matches TRBD1 (5 bases). From germline, CDR1 is SQVTM and CDR2 ANQGSEA. The CDR3 consists of 15 residues. The V gene lost 6 bases and the J gene lost 0 bases, with 16 bases spanning the gap. Written as DNA, the CDR3 is TGCAGCGTGAACCGAAGGGGCACTAGCACAGATACGCAGTATTTT. Residues: CSVNRRGTSTDTQYF.

There are a few counts of this clonotype. J is TRBJ1-2 and V is TRBV7-9; the D is unclear. V lost 7 bases and J 5 bases, leaving 11 bases between the germline ends. The CDR3 sequence is 12 residues long. Germline V gene data show CDR1 as SEHNR and CDR2 as FQNEAQ (reference sequence). The CDR3 coding sequence is TGTGCCAGCACGGTCGGGAGGTATGGCTACACCTTC. Translation gives CASTVGRYGYTF.

In its sample, this clonotype was seen a few times. The chain couples TRBV6-1 to TRBJ1-2; D might be TRBD1 (5 bases). The CDR3 contains 15 residues. Germline CDR1 MNHNS, CDR2 SASEGT. Trimming shortened V by 3 bases and J by 4 bases, and 15 bases separated the two germline ends. The CDR3 loop reads CASSDPPGTLYGYTF. In DNA form, the CDR3 reads TGTGCCAGCAGTGACCCACCCGGGACCCTCTATGGCTACACCTTC.

The chain couples TRBV30 to TRBJ2-7; D may be TRBD1 (8 bases). The CDR3 sequence is 16 residues long. Trimming took 2 bases from V and 3 from J, leaving 20 bases between them. Germline V gene lookup returns CDR1 GTSNPN and CDR2 SVGIG (reference sequence). CDR3 nucleotide sequence: TGTGCCTGGAGTCCAACAGGGGGGGCTTTCTACTACGAGCAGTACTTC. Translating gives CAWSPTGGAFYYEQYF.

This clonotype was found many times. The gene calls are TRBV28 and TRBJ1-1; D unclear. This CDR3 is 12 amino acids long. The germline V gene has CDR1 MDHEN and CDR2 SYDVKM. V gave up 6 bases and J gave up 4 bases, with 9 bases separating them. CDR3 loop: CASSDRGTEAFF. The CDR3 DNA sequence: TGTGCCAGCAGCGACCGGGGCACTGAAGCTTTCTTT. Combining the CDR3 with reference TRBV28 and TRBJ1-1 gives the whole variable domain DVKVTQSSRYLVKRTGEKVFLECVQDMDHENMFWYRQDPGLGLRLIYFSYDVKMKEKGDIPEGYSVSREKKERFSLILESASTNQTSMYLCASSDRGTEAFFGQGTRLTVV.

This clonotype was counted at least ten times. The V and J genes are TRBV6-2 or TRBV6-3 and TRBJ1-1; 8 bases line up with TRBD1. The CDR3 is 15 residues long. Germline trimming cut 0 bases from V and 5 bases from J; bases unmatched to any gene: 5. Germline V gene data show CDR1 as MNHEY and CDR2 as SVGEGT. CDR3 amino acids: CASSYSMDRVTEAFF. CDR3 in DNA: TGTGCCAGCAGTTACTCGATGGACAGGGTGACTGAAGCTTTCTTT.

The chain carries TRBV4-2 and TRBJ2-3, with D tentatively TRBD1 (6 bases). The CDR3 is made up of 14 amino acids. V was pared by 1 base and J by 3 bases, with 8 bases between. Germline V gene data show CDR1 as LGHNA and CDR2 as YNFKEQ. CDR3 sequence: CASSQGDTTDTQYF. In DNA, the CDR3 is TGTGCCAGCAGCCAAGGGGACACAACAGATACGCAGTATTTT.

The J gene is TRBJ2-1, the V gene TRBV9; 12 nucleotides align to TRBD1. CDR1 and CDR2 from the germline V gene are SGDLS and YYNGEE. The CDR3 loop spans 15 amino acids. V shed 0 bases and J 8 bases; nucleotides not matched to a gene: 3. CDR3 residues: CASSVAGTGGHEQFF. Written as DNA, the CDR3 is TGTGCCAGCAGCGTAGCCGGGACAGGGGGCCATGAGCAGTTCTTC.

This clonotype was seen many times. V gene TRBV7-9 combines with J gene TRBJ1-4; D is perhaps TRBD1 (6 bases). V lost 4 bases, J lost 7 bases, and 10 bases lay in between. The germline V gene has CDR1 SEHNR and CDR2 FQNEAQ (reference sequence). This CDR3 has 13 amino acids. The CDR3 region has the DNA TGTGCCAGCAGCTCAGGGGAGCGTGAAAAACTGTTTTTT. It encodes CASSSGEREKLFF. Full variable domain (missing parts from reference TRBV7-9 and TRBJ1-4): DTGVSQNPRHKITKRGQNVTFRCDPISEHNRLYWYRQTLGQGPEFLTYFQNEAQLEKSRLLSDRFSAERPKGSFSTLEIQRTEQGDSAMYLCASSSGEREKLFFGSGTQLSVL.

This clonotype has ten or more counts. The J gene is TRBJ2-7, the V gene TRBV3-1; 8 bases align to TRBD1. This CDR3 spans 15 amino acids. CDR1 and CDR2 (germline): LGHDT, YNNKEL (reference sequence). V gave up 1 base and J gave up 0 bases; unmatched junction bases: 2. The CDR3 loop reads CASSQGTGSSYEQYF. In DNA form, the CDR3 reads TGTGCCAGCAGCCAAGGGACAGGGAGCTCCTACGAGCAGTACTTC.

This clonotype came up many times. The J gene is TRBJ2-7, the V gene TRBV28, with D perhaps TRBD1 (5 bases). Germline V gene lookup returns CDR1 MDHEN and CDR2 SYDVKM. V lost 5 bases and J lost 3, with 8 bases in between. This CDR3 has 12 residues. The CDR3 sequence is CASSAQVYEQYF. The CDR3 DNA reads as TGTGCCAGCAGTGCACAGGTCTACGAGCAGTACTTC. Filled out from reference TRBV28 and TRBJ2-7, the complete variable domain reads DVKVTQSSRYLVKRTGEKVFLECVQDMDHENMFWYRQDPGLGLRLIYFSYDVKMKEKGDIPEGYSVSREKKERFSLILESASTNQTSMYLCASSAQVYEQYFGPGTRLTVT.

This clonotype has just a few counts. The chain couples TRBV6-6 to TRBJ1-3; no firm D call. Trimming stripped 1 base from V and 0 bases from J, with 7 bases between. In germline, CDR1 is MNHNY, CDR2 SVGAGI (reference sequence). The CDR3 length is 15 residues. CDR3 DNA: TGTGCCAGCAGTTACTACGGGAGCTCTGGAAACACCATATATTTT. As protein: CASSYYGSSGNTIYF.

On this clonotype: A much more abundant neighbour one base away suggests this may be a read error. V and J are TRBV7-9 and TRBJ2-1; 8 nucleotides match TRBD2. The germline V gene has CDR1 SEHNR and CDR2 FQNEAQ (reference sequence). The CDR3 is made up of 15 amino acids. J lost 9 bases, V lost 1 base, and 8 bases had no gene match. The CDR3 DNA follows: TGTGCCAGCAGCTTAGTGGTAGCGGGGTGGGGTGAGCAGTTCTTC. Its protein is CASSLVVAGWGEQFF.

The count of this clonotype is one. This may be a read error, as it is one base from a much larger clone. This likely comes from a read error, as the CDR3 has no conserved phenylalanine or tryptophan at its end. J is TRBJ1-1 and V is TRBV11-2; 7 nucleotides line up with TRBD1. This CDR3 has 17 amino acids. Trimming removed 4 bases from V and 4 bases from J; junction bases left unmatched: 15. Germline V CDR1 and CDR2: SGHAT, FQNNGV. CDR3 sequence (DNA): TGTGCCAGCAGCTCAGGCGGGGGGACAGTTCGGCGCACTGAAGCTTTCCTT. Protein sequence: CASSSGGGTVRRTEAFL.

In its sample, this clonotype was seen many times. This chain links TRBV20-1 with TRBJ1-5; D unresolved. The length of the CDR3 is 13 residues. The germline V and J ends were trimmed by 0 bases and 7 bases, with 10 bases remaining between them. The germline V gene has CDR1 DFQATT and CDR2 SNEGSKA (reference sequence). The CDR3 bases are TGCAGTGCTAGAGATGCCGACGGCCAGCCCCAGCATTTT. This translates into CSARDADGQPQHF.

The chain carries TRBV27 and TRBJ1-5; no clear D gene. Germline V gene sequence: CDR1 MNHEY, CDR2 SMNVEV (reference sequence). Trimming shortened V by 6 bases and J by 2 bases, and 17 bases separated the two germline ends. The CDR3 runs to 16 residues. The CDR3 reads CASSRKVSSGNQPQHF. DNA for the CDR3: TGTGCCAGCAGCCGAAAAGTCTCATCGGGCAATCAGCCCCAGCATTTT.

This clonotype came up many times. The V gene is TRBV27, the J gene TRBJ2-1; 8 bases agree with TRBD2. The CDR3 is 14 residues long. Unmatched junction bases numbered 6, after V lost 2 bases and J lost 9 bases. Germline assignment: CDR1 MNHEY and CDR2 SMNVEV (reference sequence). CDR3 amino acids: CASSLIAGLSEQFF. The CDR3 nucleotides read TGTGCCAGCAGTTTAATAGCGGGATTATCTGAGCAGTTCTTC.